The table lists the clone carrying this T cell receptor (beta chain) with many counts. No antigen is known for it. The CDR3 is 16 amino acids. Germline CDR1 MDHEN, CDR2 SYDVKM. J was trimmed by 0 bases and V by 5 bases; bases with no gene match: 7. TCR cDNA, made by 5'RACE template switching, carried an added universal primer site and UMIs. A single record per CDR3 protein comes from TCRdb applying MiXCR to the 5' RACE reads. The sample records nearly 70,000 distinct CDR3 sequences, approximately 6.1% being singletons. The sample comes from a study of T cells after yellow fever vaccination. General observations from the study: High-abundance clonotypes from the bulk population could contaminate FACS-sorted repertoires.

This chain connects TRBV28 to TRBJ1-5; 7 bases line up with TRBD1. Sequences were derived from CD8+ T cells sorted from PBMCs, sampled roughly 47 days after the first yellow fever vaccination. The receptor comes from a man aged 18 to 35 who received the YFV17D yellow fever vaccine. The CDR3: CASSIRTGHSNQPQHF. CDR3 in DNA: TGTGCCAGCAGTATACGGACAGGCCATAGCAATCAGCCCCAGCATTTT.